The clone carrying this T cell receptor beta chain was observed a few times. Using its own MiXCR run on the RACE reads, TCRdb lists one record per CDR3 protein. The sample lists over 300,000 distinct CDR3 sequences, 5.1% seen once, with 2% to 3% in the top ten. The data belong to a study of human T cells and chemical hapten exposure. Looking at the study overall: Patch tests applied 0.01% DPC to the upper back and were scored after 6 days.

The time point: pre-sensitization, week 0. Treatment in this sample: therapeutic diphenylcyclopropenone sensitization with weekly scalp DPC. Blood draws came first, before each patch test. The study enrolled 18 to 70-year-old alopecia patients suitable for DPC. Total RNA was extracted from unfractionated whole blood. Trimming pared 3 bases from V and 0 bases from J, leaving 6 bases between. CDR1 is SNHLY, CDR2 FYNNEI, per germline. The CDR3 is made up of 15 amino acids. Sequencing used whole blood, obtained in connection with sensitization to the hapten diphenylcyclopropenone (DPC). This TCR derives from a woman between 45 and 60 years old with alopecia areata. Some clones in this sample may be carry-over from other donors' samples. V is TRBV2 and J is TRBJ1-6, with D unclear. CDR3 protein: CASSEIISYNSPLHF. CDR3 DNA sequence: TGTGCCAGCAGTGAGATCATCTCCTATAATTCACCCCTCCACTTT.